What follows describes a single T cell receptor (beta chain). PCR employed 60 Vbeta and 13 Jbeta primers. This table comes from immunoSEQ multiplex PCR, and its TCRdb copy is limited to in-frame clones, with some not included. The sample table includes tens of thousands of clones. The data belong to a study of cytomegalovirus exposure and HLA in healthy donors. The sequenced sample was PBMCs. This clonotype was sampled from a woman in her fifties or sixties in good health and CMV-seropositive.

The CDR3 DNA follows: TGTGCCAGCAGTGCCCCGGGACTAGCGGGACGCACCGGGGAGCTGTTTTTT. This codes for CASSAPGLAGRTGELFF. The V and J genes are TRBV28 and TRBJ2-2; 13 nucleotides match TRBD2. Germline V gene sequence: CDR1 MDHEN, CDR2 SYDVKM. Trimming took 5 bases from V and 4 from J; bases not matched to a gene: 7. The CDR3 is 17 amino acids.